This entry is about one TCR beta chain. J was trimmed by 0 bases and V by 6 bases; bases with no gene match: 3. Germline-derived CDR1 and CDR2 are SQVTM and ANQGSEA. The CDR3 is 13 residues long. The data stem from a study of shared clonotypes between healthy human individuals. On the study more broadly: There were three CD4 naive, three CD4 memory, two CD8 naive and one CD8 memory plates per donor.

The assay ran at deep level. When replicate PCRs were run on sorted subsets, they used approximately 210 ng DNA, about 30,000 T cell genomes. Libraries were prepared by immunoSEQ multiplex PCR; TCRdb keeps only in-frame clonotypes and omits some of them. The repertoire has around 1.4 million clones, around 98.5% of them found once; the top ten carry about 0.35%. The sequenced sample consisted of naive CD4+ T cells sorted from blood. Subset in this sample: CD45RA+ positively selected. The genes are TRBV29-1 and TRBJ1-1; the match to TRBD1 covers 8 bases. The clonotype originates from a man under 40 in good health. The CDR3 here is CSVRTGMNTEAFF. CDR3 bases: TGCAGCGTAAGGACAGGGATGAACACTGAAGCTTTCTTT.